The clone carrying this TCR beta chain was observed once. What it recognizes is unknown. Researchers ran the PCR with 60 Vbeta and 13 Jbeta primers. TCRdb's copy holds only in-frame clones and misses some; the assay was immunoSEQ multiplex PCR. The table shows 150,000 or so clones, with roughly 80% occurring only once. The sample comes from a study of cytomegalovirus exposure and HLA in healthy donors. Study-wide background: Clustering assigned 81% of the approximately 370 genotyped donors to the Caucasian-associated ancestry cluster.

Study conclusions and caveats: Within a later analysis, the majority of CMV-associated TCR beta chains appeared HLA-restricted. Judged likely to be a sequencing artifact was a cluster of highly shared sequence variants.

Germline V CDR1 and CDR2: SGHDT, YYEEEE. The V end was cut by 4 bases, the J end by 4 bases, with 18 bases between. This CDR3 spans 16 amino acids. This TCR came from a male donor in good health and CMV-seropositive. This rearrangement joins TRBV5-6 to TRBJ1-5; possibly TRBD1 for D (5 bases). Sequenced: PBMCs. CDR3 bases: TGTGCCAGCAGCCAACTCGAAAGGCAGGGTAATCAGCCCCAGCATTTT. Its translation is CASSQLERQGNQPQHF.